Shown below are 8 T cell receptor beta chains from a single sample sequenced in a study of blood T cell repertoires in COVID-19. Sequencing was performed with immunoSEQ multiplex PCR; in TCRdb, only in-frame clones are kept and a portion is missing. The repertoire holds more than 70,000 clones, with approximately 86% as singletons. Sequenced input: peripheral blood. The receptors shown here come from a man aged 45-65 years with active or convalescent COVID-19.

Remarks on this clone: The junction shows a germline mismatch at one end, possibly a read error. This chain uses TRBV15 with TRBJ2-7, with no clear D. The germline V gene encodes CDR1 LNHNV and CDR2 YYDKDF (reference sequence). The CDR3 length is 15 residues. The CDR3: CATSRDRVGSFEQYF. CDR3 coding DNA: TGTGCCACCAGCAGAGATCGGGTCGGGTCCTTCGAGCAGTACTTC.

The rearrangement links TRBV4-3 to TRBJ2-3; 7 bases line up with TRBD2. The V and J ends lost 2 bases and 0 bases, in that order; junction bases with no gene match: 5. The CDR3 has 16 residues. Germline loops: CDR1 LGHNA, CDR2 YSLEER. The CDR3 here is CASSQLAGVSTDTQYF. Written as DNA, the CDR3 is TGCGCCAGCAGCCAACTCGCGGGGGTTAGCACAGATACGCAGTATTTT.

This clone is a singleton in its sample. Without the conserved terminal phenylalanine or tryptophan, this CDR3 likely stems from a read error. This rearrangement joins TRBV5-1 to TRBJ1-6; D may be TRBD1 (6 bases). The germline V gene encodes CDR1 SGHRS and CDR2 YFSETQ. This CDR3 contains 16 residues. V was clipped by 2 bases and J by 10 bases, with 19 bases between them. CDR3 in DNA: TGCGCCAGCAGCTTTGGCAGGGGCGAAGGTGGCTCACCCCTCCACCTT. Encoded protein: CASSFGRGEGGSPLHL.

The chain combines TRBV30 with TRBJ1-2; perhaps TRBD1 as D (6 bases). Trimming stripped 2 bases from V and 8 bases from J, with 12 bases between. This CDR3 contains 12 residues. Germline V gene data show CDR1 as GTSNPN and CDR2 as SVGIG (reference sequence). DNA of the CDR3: TGTGCCTGGAGTTTGGACAGTCGGGGCTACACCTTC. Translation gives CAWSLDSRGYTF.

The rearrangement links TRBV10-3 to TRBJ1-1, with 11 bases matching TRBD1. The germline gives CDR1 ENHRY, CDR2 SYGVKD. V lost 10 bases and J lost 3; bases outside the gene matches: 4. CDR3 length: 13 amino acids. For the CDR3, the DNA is TGTGCCACCGGACAGGGGGCCTACACTGAAGCTTTCTTT. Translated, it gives CATGQGAYTEAFF.

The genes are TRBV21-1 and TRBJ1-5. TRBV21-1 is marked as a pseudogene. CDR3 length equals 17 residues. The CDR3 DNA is TGTGCCAGCAGCTTCGGGATGGCAGGCTTTAGCAATCAGCCCCAGCATTTT. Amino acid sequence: CASSFGMAGFSNQPQHF.

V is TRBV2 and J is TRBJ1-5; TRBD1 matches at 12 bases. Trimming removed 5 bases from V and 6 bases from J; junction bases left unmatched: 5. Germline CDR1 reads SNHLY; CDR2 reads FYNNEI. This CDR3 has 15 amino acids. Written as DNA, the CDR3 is TGTGCCAGCAGTCCGGGACAGGGGGCTGGTCAGCCCCAGCATTTT. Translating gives CASSPGQGAGQPQHF.

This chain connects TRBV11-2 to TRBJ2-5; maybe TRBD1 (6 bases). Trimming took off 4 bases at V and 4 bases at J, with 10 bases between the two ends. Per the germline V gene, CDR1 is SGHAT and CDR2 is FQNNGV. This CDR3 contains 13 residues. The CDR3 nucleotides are TGTGCCAGCAGCTCACAGGGTGTAGAGACCCAGTACTTC. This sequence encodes CASSSQGVETQYF.